The entry below gives a single TCR beta chain sequence along with its context. As yet, its antigen is unknown. Aged about 6 to 95, donors were systemically healthy Caucasians from Russia. Per sample, extraction of total RNA gave at least 5.5 micrograms in every case. This sample stems from a study of blood T cells in healthy people across ages. Study results and limitations: Among long-lived donors, naive CD4+ cells were more numerous and diversity higher than in aged donors.

Combining a sample-barcoded 5' primer with a J-beta primer mix, a second PCR ran for roughly 7 to 11 cycles. The authors tagged each cDNA molecule using a template-switch adaptor with 12 random nucleotides. In TCRdb, the 5' RACE reads were re-called with MiXCR into one record per CDR3 protein. The sample consists of some 1.5 million distinct CDR3 sequences, approximately 39% of them appearing once. Germline CDR1 and CDR2: MGHRA and YSYEKL. V was clipped by 1 base and J by 2 bases; unmatched bases: 5. This CDR3 comprises 16 residues. V gene TRBV4-1 combines with J gene TRBJ2-7; TRBD1 agrees at 10 bases. This TCR derives from a woman younger than 30 in good health. The material sequenced was blood. As DNA, the CDR3 is TGCGCCAGCAGCCAAGGCCCGACAGGGGGCACCTACGAGCAGTACTTC. Protein: CASSQGPTGGTYEQYF.